The 11 T cell receptor gamma chains reported below all come from one sample, sequenced in a study of Vδ1+ human thymocytes. General study findings and limits: Thymic TRG and TRD repertoires appeared highly polyclonal, with Gaussian CDR3 length distributions.

Their antigens remain unidentified. Sequences come from RNA converted to cDNA by reverse transcription. The CDR3 regions were amplified by multiplex PCR from V-gene primers to a constant-region primer. TCRdb reanalysed the multiplex PCR reads via CATT. The profile shows 6,500 to 10,000 gamma-chain clones, less than 70% of them singletons. The material sequenced was Vdelta1+ gamma-delta thymocytes from the thymus. Subset denoted: FACS-sorted CD3+ TCRalphabeta- TCRVdelta1+ TCRVdelta2- thymocytes. These TCRs come from a girl in the first two years of life who had congenital heart surgery.

V gene TRGV4 combines with J gene TRGJ1 or TRGJ2. In the absence of a J gene in TCRdb, the DNA was matched to germline to assign it here. The trim removed 1 base at V and 10 bases at J, leaving 4 bases unmatched. Germline V gives CDR1 EGSTGY, CDR2 YDSYTSSV. The CDR3 sequence is 11 residues long. This chain's CDR3 is CATWDGSKKLF. DNA for the CDR3: TGTGCCACCTGGGATGGCTCGAAGAAACTCTTT.

The chain carries TRGV4 and TRGJ1 or TRGJ2. The J gene comes from matching the DNA to germline here; TCRdb lacks it. Germline V gene lookup returns CDR1 EGSTGY and CDR2 YDSYTSSV. With V trimmed by 0 bases and J by 7 bases, 6 bases remained unmatched. CDR3 length: 13 residues. The CDR3: CATWDGRKYKKLF. The CDR3 region has the DNA TGTGCCACCTGGGATGGGCGAAAGTATAAGAAACTCTTT.

This clone has a single count. This chain connects TRGV3 to TRGJ1 or TRGJ2. The J gene was not available in TCRdb and was assigned here by matching the DNA to germline segments. The germline V gene encodes CDR1 VTNTFY and CDR2 YDVSTARD (reference sequence). This CDR3 is 14 amino acids long. V shed 0 bases, J shed 4 bases, and the junction held 6 bases outside the gene matches. The CDR3 protein is CATWDRRIYYKKLF. The CDR3, as DNA: TGTGCCACCTGGGACAGGCGAATCTATTATAAGAAACTCTTT.

J is TRGJ1 or TRGJ2 and V is TRGV3. The J gene was not available in TCRdb and was assigned here by matching the DNA to germline segments. Germline loops: CDR1 VTNTFY, CDR2 YDVSTARD (reference sequence). The CDR3 covers 14 residues. Germline trimming cut 1 base from V and 0 bases from J; bases unmatched to any gene: 3. This CDR3 reads CATWDSPNYYKKLF. CDR3 in DNA: TGTGCCACCTGGGACAGCCCGAATTATTATAAGAAACTCTTT.

Concerning this clone: Other DNA sequences within the sample encode an identical CDR3. V gene TRGV2 combines with J gene TRGJ1 or TRGJ2. The CDR3 is 11 amino acids. J gave up 12 bases and V 4 bases, and 9 bases lay outside the gene matches. Germline assignment: CDR1 EGSNGY and CDR2 YDSYNSKV. CDR3 bases: TGTGCCACCTGGGATGGGCCTGGGAAACTCTTT. Translation: CATWDGPGKLF.

The chain combines TRGV2 with TRGJ1 or TRGJ2. The J gene was not available in TCRdb and was assigned here by matching the DNA to germline segments. V shed 1 base and J 10 bases; nucleotides not matched to a gene: 10. This CDR3 comprises 13 residues. CDR1 EGSNGY and CDR2 YDSYNSKV come from the germline V gene. CDR3 protein: CATWDGSNPKKLF. CDR3 in DNA: TGTGCCACCTGGGACGGCTCCAACCCAAAGAAACTCTTT.

Judged by abundance, this clone is medium-sized. The gene calls are TRGV9 and TRGJ1 or TRGJ2. Per germline, CDR1 GITISATS and CDR2 ISYDGTV (reference sequence). V dropped 2 bases and J dropped 7; count of bases not matched to a gene: 2. The CDR3 contains 11 residues. The CDR3 loop is CALWEEYKKLF. CDR3 in DNA: TGTGCCTTGTGGGAGGAATATAAGAAACTCTTT.

The V gene is TRGV4, the J gene TRGJ1 or TRGJ2. Here the J gene came from matching the DNA to germline, since TCRdb omits it. V shed 3 bases and J 7 bases; nucleotides not matched to a gene: 9. CDR1 is EGSTGY, CDR2 YDSYTSSV, per germline. The CDR3 length is 13 residues. CDR3 amino acids: CATWDYYGYKKLF. The CDR3 DNA reads TGTGCCACCTGGGATTATTATGGGTATAAGAAACTCTTT.

The chain uses TRGV4 and TRGJP2. Because TCRdb records no J gene, it was assigned here through a match of the DNA to germline. V was pared by 4 bases and J by 5 bases, with 10 bases of the junction left unmatched. CDR1 and CDR2 from the germline V gene are EGSTGY and YDSYTSSV. The CDR3 consists of 15 residues. As DNA, the CDR3 is TGTGCCACCTGGGAAAATAGCGGGAGTGATTGGATCAAGACGTTT. This sequence encodes CATWENSGSDWIKTF.

The V gene is TRGV4, the J gene TRGJ1 or TRGJ2. TCRdb gives no J gene; it was assigned here by matching the DNA to germline. V lost 0 bases and J lost 8; bases outside the gene matches: 1. CDR1 EGSTGY and CDR2 YDSYTSSV come from the germline V gene. There are 11 residues in the CDR3. The CDR3 spells CATWDGHKKLF. The CDR3 nucleotides are TGTGCCACCTGGGATGGGCATAAGAAACTCTTT.

This clone came up a few times. The rearrangement uses TRGV4 and TRGJ1 or TRGJ2. TCRdb leaves out the J gene; it was filled in here by matching the DNA to germline. The CDR3 sequence is 11 residues long. Trimming removed 4 bases from V and 5 bases from J; junction bases left unmatched: 2. Germline V gene sequence: CDR1 EGSTGY, CDR2 YDSYTSSV. CDR3 amino acids: CATWEDYKKLF. The DNA for the CDR3 is TGTGCCACCTGGGAGGATTATAAGAAACTCTTT.